These T cell receptor beta chains were read from a single sample in a study of T-cell reconstitution after alpha-beta-depleted transplantation in children. One entry per CDR3 protein, called by TCRdb with MiXCR from the PCR reads. The data contain nearly 550,000 distinct CDR3 sequences, around 17% of them singletons. Source: PBMCs from the stem cell graft donor, taken from the stem cell graft. The receptors were gathered from a human donor who donated a stem cell graft to a child with acute lymphoblastic leukemia. CDR3s include the opening cysteine and the closing phenylalanine or tryptophan. D genes are given only for firm matches. The size entry is marked missing in some rows and otherwise reads once, few, many or a size class.

size: many
D: -
V: TRBV12-3/TRBV12-4
J: TRBJ2-7
DNA: TGTGCCAGCAGACGCCAGGGAGGACTAAACGAGCAGTACTTC
CDR3: CASRRQGGLNEQYF

size: few
D: -
V: TRBV10-3
J: TRBJ2-2
DNA: TGTGCCATCAGTTGGGGTCGGGCTACGAACACCGGGGAGCTGTTTTTT
CDR3: CAISWGRATNTGELFF

size: -
D: -
V: TRBV5-6
J: TRBJ1-1
DNA: TGTGCCAGCAGCTGGAGGAGCAACACTGAAGCTTTCTTT
CDR3: CASSWRSNTEAFF

size: -
D: -
V: TRBV6-5
J: TRBJ2-1
DNA: TGTGCCAGCAGTTACGGCGGCAGGACGACTATTAACAATGAGCAGTTCTTC
CDR3: CASSYGGRTTINNEQFF

size: -
D: TRBD2
V: TRBV4-1
J: TRBJ2-3
DNA: TGCGCCAGCAGCCGGGGGGGAATGGCGGATACGCAGTATTTT
CDR3: CASSRGGMADTQYF

size: few
D: -
V: TRBV11-2
J: TRBJ2-3
DNA: TGTGCCAGCAGCCAGATCAAAGGCCTAGGCACAGATACGCAGTATTTT
CDR3: CASSQIKGLGTDTQYF

size: -
D: TRBD2
V: TRBV7-3
J: TRBJ2-2
DNA: TGTGCCAGCAGCTCAGGACTAGCCAGGGAGCTGTTTTTT
CDR3: CASSSGLARELFF

size: few
D: -
V: TRBV3-1
J: TRBJ2-1
DNA: TGTGCCAGCAGCAACCGGGCCCTCGCCAATGAGCAGTTCTTC
CDR3: CASSNRALANEQFF

size: -
D: -
V: TRBV20-1
J: TRBJ2-3
DNA: TGCAGTGCTAGAGGGGCGGGGAGAGATACGCAGTATTTT
CDR3: CSARGAGRDTQYF

size: medium-sized
D: TRBD1
V: TRBV5-1
J: TRBJ2-1
DNA: TGCGCCAGCAGCCTGGATTTAGTGTTGGCAGGGGGATACAATGAGCAGTTCTTC
CDR3: CASSLDLVLAGGYNEQFF

size: -
D: -
V: TRBV3-1
J: TRBJ2-7
DNA: TGTGCCAGCAGCCAAGATCTCCTCTCTGAGCAGTACTTC
CDR3: CASSQDLLSEQYF

size: -
D: -
V: TRBV20-1
J: TRBJ2-1
DNA: TGCTGTGCTAGAGATGGGGCGGATAGCTCCTACAATGAGCAGTTCTTC
CDR3: CCARDGADSSYNEQFF

size: few
D: -
V: TRBV12-3/TRBV12-4
J: TRBJ1-1
DNA: TGTGCCAGCAGTCCCTCCGCTGAAGCTTTCTTT
CDR3: CASSPSAEAFF